The T cell receptor beta chain described here comes from a study of blood T cell repertoires in COVID-19. About the research overall: The samples span acute and convalescent COVID-19 from the United States, Italy and Spain. The analysed material was cDNA or gDNA that came from T cells, B-cell-depleted T cells, or PBMCs.

Germline loops: CDR1 SGHRS, CDR2 YFSETQ. The V segment lost 0 bases and the J segment 1 base; nucleotides outside the gene matches: 3. This CDR3 has 16 amino acids. Original data processing: Counts of nucleated cells, estimated from reference gene primer amplification, were obtained. Produced via immunoSEQ multiplex PCR; TCRdb's table is partial and in-frame only. Clone size and the V and J calls come from that table; the DNA yielded D and trimming. The top ten clones hold about 0.8% of a sample with approximately 200,000 clones, roughly 92% of them seen once. The chain is built from TRBV5-1 and TRBJ2-2; 7 nucleotides align to TRBD2. The sequence was obtained from a man younger than 45 with COVID-19, enrolled during active disease. Material for sequencing was peripheral blood. The CDR3 here is CASSLVSSGNTGELFF. The CDR3 bases are TGCGCCAGCAGCTTGGTCTCTAGCGGGAACACCGGGGAGCTGTTTTTT. Full variable domain (rest looked up from reference TRBV5-1 and TRBJ2-2): KAGVTQTPRYLIKTRGQQVTLSCSPISGHRSVSWYQQTPGQGLQFLFEYFSETQRNKGNFPGRFSGRQFSNSRSEMNVSTLELGDSALYLCASSLVSSGNTGELFFGEGSRLTVL.